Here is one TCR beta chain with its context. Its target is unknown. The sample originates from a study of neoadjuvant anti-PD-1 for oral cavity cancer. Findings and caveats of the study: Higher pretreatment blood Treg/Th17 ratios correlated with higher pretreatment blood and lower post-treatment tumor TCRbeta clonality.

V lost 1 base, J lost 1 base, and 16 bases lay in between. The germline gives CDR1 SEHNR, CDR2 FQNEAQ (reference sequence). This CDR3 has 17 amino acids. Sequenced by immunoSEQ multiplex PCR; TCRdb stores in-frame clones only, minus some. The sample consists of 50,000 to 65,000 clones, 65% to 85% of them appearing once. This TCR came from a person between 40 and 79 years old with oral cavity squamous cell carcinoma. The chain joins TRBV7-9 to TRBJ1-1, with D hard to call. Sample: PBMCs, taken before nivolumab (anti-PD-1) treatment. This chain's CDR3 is CASSLGVLGRSNTEAFF. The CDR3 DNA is TGTGCCAGCAGCTTAGGAGTCCTAGGCAGGTCGAACACTGAAGCTTTCTTT.